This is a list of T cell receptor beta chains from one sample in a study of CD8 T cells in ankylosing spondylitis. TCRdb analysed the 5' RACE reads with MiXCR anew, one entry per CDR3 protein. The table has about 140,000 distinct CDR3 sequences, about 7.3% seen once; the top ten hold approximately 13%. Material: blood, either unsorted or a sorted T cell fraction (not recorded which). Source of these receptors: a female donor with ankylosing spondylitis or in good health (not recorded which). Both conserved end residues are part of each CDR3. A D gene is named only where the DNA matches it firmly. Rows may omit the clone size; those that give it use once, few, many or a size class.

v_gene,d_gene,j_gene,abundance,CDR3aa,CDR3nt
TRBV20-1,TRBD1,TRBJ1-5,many,CSASQTGAQGQPQHF,TGCAGTGCTAGCCAAACAGGGGCACAGGGTCAGCCCCAGCATTTT
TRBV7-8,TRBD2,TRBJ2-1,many,CASSPKSGGYNEQFF,TGTGCCAGCAGCCCGAAAAGCGGGGGGTACAATGAGCAGTTCTTC
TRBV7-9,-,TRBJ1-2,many,CASSPLVRGGYTF,TGTGCCAGCAGCCCATTGGTGAGGGGTGGCTACACCTTC
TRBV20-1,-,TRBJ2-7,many,CSARDQTAQGYEQYF,TGCAGTGCTAGAGATCAGACTGCTCAGGGGTACGAGCAGTACTTC
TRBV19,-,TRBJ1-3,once,CASSTFTVSGNTIYF,TGTGCCAGTAGTACCTTTACCGTCTCTGGAAACACCATATATTTT
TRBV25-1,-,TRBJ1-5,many,CASSESGTNQPQHF,TGTGCCAGCAGTGAATCCGGGACCAATCAGCCCCAGCATTTT
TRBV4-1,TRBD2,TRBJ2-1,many,CASSQSSTSGVAYNEQFF,TGCGCCAGCAGCCAATCCTCGACTAGCGGGGTCGCCTACAATGAGCAGTTCTTC
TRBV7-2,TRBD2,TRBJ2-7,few,CASSWTSGGAIDEQYF,TGTGCCAGCAGCTGGACTAGCGGGGGGGCGATAGACGAGCAGTACTTC
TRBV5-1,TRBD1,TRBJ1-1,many,CASSFPTGALNTEAFF,TGCGCCAGCAGCTTCCCGACAGGGGCCCTGAACACTGAAGCTTTCTTT
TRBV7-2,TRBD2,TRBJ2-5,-,CASSHISGGAGETQYF,TGTGCCAGCAGCCATATTAGCGGGGGGGCAGGAGAGACCCAGTACTTC
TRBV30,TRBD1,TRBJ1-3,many,CAVLTGVGNTIYF,TGTGCCGTCTTGACAGGGGTCGGAAACACCATATATTTT
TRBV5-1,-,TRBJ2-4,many,CASSPRQGRDIQYF,TGCGCCAGCAGCCCCCGGCAGGGAAGGGACATTCAGTACTTC
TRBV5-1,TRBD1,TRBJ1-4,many,CASSLVSTGDEKLFF,TGCGCCAGCAGCTTGGTCTCGACAGGGGACGAAAAACTGTTTTTT
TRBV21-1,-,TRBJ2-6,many,CAISKGKPGGGANVLTF,TGTGCCATCTCAAAGGGCAAGCCAGGAGGTGGGGCCAACGTCCTGACTTTC
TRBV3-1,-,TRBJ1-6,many,CASSHLGSGSYNSPLHF,TGTGCCAGCAGCCACCTCGGGTCGGGCTCCTATAATTCACCCCTCCACTTT
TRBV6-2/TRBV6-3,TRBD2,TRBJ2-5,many,CASAGRGTVRRETQYF,TGTGCCAGCGCCGGGAGGGGGACGGTGAGACGGGAGACCCAGTACTTC
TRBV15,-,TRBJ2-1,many,CATSRVSAIYNEQFF,TGTGCCACCAGCAGAGTTAGCGCCATTTACAATGAGCAGTTCTTC
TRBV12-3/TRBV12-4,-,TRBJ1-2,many,CASSLLAGGYTF,TGTGCCAGCAGTCTTTTGGCCGGTGGCTACACCTTC
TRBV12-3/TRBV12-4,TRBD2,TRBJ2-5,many,CASSLGPAGVQETQYF,TGTGCCAGCAGTTTAGGCCCAGCGGGGGTCCAAGAGACCCAGTACTTC
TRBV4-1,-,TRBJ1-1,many,CASSIRPPAGNTEAFF,TGCGCCAGCAGCATACGCCCCCCAGCAGGAAACACTGAAGCTTTCTTT
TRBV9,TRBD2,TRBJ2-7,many,CASSPPGLAGPSYEQYF,TGTGCCAGCAGCCCTCCGGGACTAGCGGGGCCATCCTACGAGCAGTACTTC
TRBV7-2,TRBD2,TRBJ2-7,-,CASRLAGAPPVEQYF,TGTGCCAGCAGGCTAGCGGGGGCCCCCCCGGTCGAGCAGTACTTC
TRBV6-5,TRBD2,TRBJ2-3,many,CASTLAGVSADTQYF,TGTGCCAGCACTTTGGCGGGGGTCTCCGCAGATACGCAGTATTTT
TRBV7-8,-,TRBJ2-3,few,CASSLAMLWTDTQYF,TGTGCCAGCAGCTTAGCGATGTTGTGGACAGATACGCAGTATTTT
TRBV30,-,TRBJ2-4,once,CAWTPDKLSLAKNIQYF,TGTGCCTGGACCCCGGATAAACTGTCATTAGCCAAAAACATTCAGTACTTC
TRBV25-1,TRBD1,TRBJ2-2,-,CVAGGWSGELFF,TGTGTTGCAGGGGGCTGGTCCGGGGAGCTGTTTTTT
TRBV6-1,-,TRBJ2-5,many,CASSGRPQETQYF,TGTGCCAGCAGCGGGCGCCCTCAAGAGACCCAGTACTTC
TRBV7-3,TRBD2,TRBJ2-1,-,CASSLWGGGHNEQFF,TGTGCCAGCAGCTTATGGGGGGGGGGACACAATGAGCAGTTCTTC
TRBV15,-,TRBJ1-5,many,CATSRDRAAGQPQHF,TGTGCCACCAGCAGAGACAGGGCGGCAGGCCAGCCCCAGCATTTT
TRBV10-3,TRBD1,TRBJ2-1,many,CAISEFPRDRATNEQFF,TGTGCCATCAGTGAGTTCCCCCGGGACAGGGCTACAAATGAGCAGTTCTTC
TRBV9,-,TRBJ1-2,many,CASSVDIYGYTF,TGTGCCAGCAGCGTAGATATCTATGGCTACACCTTC
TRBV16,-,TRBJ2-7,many,CASSQLDTNSYEQYF,TGTGCCAGCAGCCAACTTGACACAAACTCCTACGAGCAGTACTTC
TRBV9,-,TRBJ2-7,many,CASSVGDSYEQYF,TGTGCCAGCAGCGTTGGTGACTCGTACGAGCAGTACTTC
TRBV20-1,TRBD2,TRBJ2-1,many,CSAPTSGRNEQFF,TGCAGTGCGCCAACTAGCGGACGCAATGAGCAGTTCTTC
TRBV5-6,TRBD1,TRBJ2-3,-,CASSRVGQGLTDTQYF,TGTGCCAGCAGCCGAGTCGGACAGGGGCTAACAGATACGCAGTATTTT
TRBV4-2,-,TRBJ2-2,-,CAISPGPAGELFF,TGTGCCATCAGCCCTGGGCCAGCCGGGGAGCTGTTTTTT
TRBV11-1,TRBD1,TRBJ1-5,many,CASSPTGQGVQVLQPQHF,TGTGCCAGCAGCCCAACGGGACAGGGGGTTCAAGTTCTTCAGCCCCAGCATTTT
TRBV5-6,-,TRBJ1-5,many,CASSRGGERQPQHF,TGTGCCAGCAGTCGCGGGGGGGAACGTCAGCCCCAGCATTTT